A single sample gave rise to the 23 T cell receptor beta chains below, sequenced in a study of technical replicates of blood from several donors. This table comes from immunoSEQ multiplex PCR, and its TCRdb copy is limited to in-frame clones, with some not included. The table shows around 9,000 clones, with 90% to 95% occurring only once. The sequencing input was PBMCs. The receptor set was obtained from a human donor in good health.

V usage is TRBV2 and J usage is TRBJ2-1, with TRBD2 as a possible D gene (6 bases). V dropped 5 bases and J dropped 5 bases, with 16 bases sitting between them. The CDR3 has 15 amino acids. Looked up from germline, CDR1 is SNHLY and CDR2 is FYNNEI. In DNA form, the CDR3 reads TGTGCCAGCAGTAACCAGGAGGGAGTTCACAATGAGCAGTTCTTC. Translated: CASSNQEGVHNEQFF.

The J gene is TRBJ2-1, the V gene TRBV14, with D tentatively TRBD2 (5 bases). Between the trimmed V and J ends, which lost 1 base and 5 bases, there was a span of 15 bases. The CDR3 spans 16 residues. Germline-derived CDR1 and CDR2 are SGHDN and FVKESK. The CDR3 reads CASSQGRVGVNNEQFF. The CDR3 DNA is TGTGCCAGCAGCCAAGGTCGGGTCGGGGTAAACAATGAGCAGTTCTTC.

This chain uses TRBV7-2 with TRBJ1-2; the match to TRBD1 covers 8 bases. Germline CDR1 SGHTA, CDR2 FQGNSA. The CDR3 is made up of 14 amino acids. V dropped 2 bases and J dropped 8; count of bases not matched to a gene: 7. The DNA for the CDR3 is TGTGCCAGCAGCTTATGGACAGGGTCTTTAGGCTACACCTTC. Protein sequence: CASSLWTGSLGYTF.

A few counts support this clone. V and J are TRBV5-4 and TRBJ2-3; D uncertain. CDR3 length: 12 amino acids. The germline V and J ends were trimmed by 0 bases and 4 bases, with 3 bases remaining between them. The germline V gene encodes CDR1 SGHNT and CDR2 YYREEE (reference sequence). The CDR3 sequence: CASSLAADTQYF. The CDR3 DNA reads TGTGCCAGCAGCTTGGCAGCAGATACGCAGTATTTT. Using reference TRBV5-4 and TRBJ2-3 for the parts outside the CDR3, the full variable domain is ETGVTQSPTHLIKTRGQQVTLRCSSQSGHNTVSWYQQALGQGPQFIFQYYREEENGRGNFPPRFSGLQFPNYSSELNVNALELDDSALYLCASSLAADTQYFGPGTRLTVL.

This chain links TRBV30 with TRBJ2-5, with 7 bases fitting TRBD2. The ends lost 2 bases at V and 5 bases at J; junction bases unmatched: 5. CDR3 length: 13 residues. Germline assignment: CDR1 GTSNPN and CDR2 SVGIG (reference sequence). As DNA, the CDR3 is TGTGCCTGGAGTAGGCAGGGAGGGGAGACCCAGTACTTC. The encoded protein is CAWSRQGGETQYF.

The rearrangement joins TRBV6-1 to TRBJ1-5, with 7 nucleotides matching TRBD1. Germline V gene sequence: CDR1 MNHNS, CDR2 SASEGT. V lost 6 bases and J lost 6; bases outside the gene matches: 8. This CDR3 comprises 14 residues. The CDR3 DNA sequence: TGTGCCAGCAGCTACCAGGGGGTGGGTCAGCCCCAGCATTTT. Translating gives CASSYQGVGQPQHF.

The chain links TRBV2 to TRBJ2-7; 9 bases fit TRBD1. CDR1 SNHLY and CDR2 FYNNEI come from the germline V gene. CDR3 length: 14 amino acids. The V gene end was trimmed by 6 bases and the J gene end by 3 bases; junction bases not matched to a gene: 6. As DNA, the CDR3 is TGTGCCAGCAGGGGCGGGACAGGGATCTACGAGCAGTACTTC. Translating it yields CASRGGTGIYEQYF.

The chain links TRBV5-1 to TRBJ2-7, with D possibly TRBD1 on 5 matching bases. The ends were cut back, 4 bases at V and 2 bases at J, with 16 bases in the middle. The CDR3 is made up of 15 amino acids. Germline loops: CDR1 SGHRS, CDR2 YFSETQ. CDR3 protein: CASSRETTGPYEQYF. CDR3 sequence (DNA): TGCGCCAGCAGCCGAGAAACTACAGGCCCCTACGAGCAGTACTTC.

The gene calls are TRBV6-1 and TRBJ2-2; perhaps TRBD2 as D (5 bases). The germline CDR1 and CDR2 sequences are MNHNS and SASEGT. CDR3 length: 13 residues. The ends were cut back, 8 bases at V and 5 bases at J, with 12 bases in the middle. The CDR3 DNA reads as TGTGCCAGCTTTGGGAGATTTACCGGGGAGCTGTTTTTT. Amino acids: CASFGRFTGELFF.

V usage is TRBV6-1 and J usage is TRBJ2-7; TRBD1 aligns across 9 bases. This CDR3 spans 14 amino acids. The V gene end was trimmed by 5 bases and the J gene end by 3 bases; junction bases not matched to a gene: 5. Germline lookup yields CDR1 MNHNS and CDR2 SASEGT. Here the CDR3 reads CASSSQGQGYEQYF. CDR3 DNA sequence: TGTGCCAGCAGTAGCCAGGGACAGGGCTACGAGCAGTACTTC.

V usage is TRBV15 and J usage is TRBJ2-7; the D gene is possibly TRBD1 (6 bases). The CDR3 is 14 residues long. The V end was cut by 1 base, the J end by 4 bases, with 11 bases between. Germline CDR1 and CDR2: LNHNV and YYDKDF (reference sequence). Here the CDR3 reads CATSRAGDVYEQYF. DNA for the CDR3: TGTGCCACCAGCAGAGCAGGGGACGTTTACGAGCAGTACTTC.

This clone was seen a handful of times. The V call is TRBV5-6, the J call TRBJ1-1; 8 bases are a match to TRBD1. This CDR3 is 14 amino acids long. Per germline, CDR1 SGHDT and CDR2 YYEEEE. Unmatched junction bases numbered 9, after V lost 4 bases and J lost 7 bases. The CDR3 region is CASSLTGVEGEAFF. CDR3 sequence (DNA): TGTGCCAGCAGCCTGACAGGGGTGGAGGGTGAAGCTTTCTTT.

The CDR3 region is CASSASSGAPYEQYF. CDR3 nucleotides: TGTGCCAGCAGTGCCTCGAGCGGAGCCCCCTACGAGCAGTACTTC. The chain is built from TRBV6-4 and TRBJ2-7, with a tentative D call TRBD2 (5 bases). Germline V gives CDR1 MRHNA, CDR2 SNTAGT. The V end lost 4 bases, the J end lost 2 bases, and 15 bases lay between the germline ends. The CDR3 length is 15 residues.

The rearrangement uses TRBV7-2 and TRBJ1-1; TRBD1 is a possible D gene (5 bases). This CDR3 contains 15 residues. Germline V gene data show CDR1 as SGHTA and CDR2 as FQGNSA. V was shortened by 2 bases and J by 3 bases, with 13 bases between the two germline ends. The CDR3 DNA reads as TGTGCCAGCAGCTTAAGTGGGCAGGGATACACTGAAGCTTTCTTT. Its translation is CASSLSGQGYTEAFF.

The chain joins TRBV6-5 to TRBJ1-5, with 8 bases fitting TRBD1. Germline lookup yields CDR1 MNHEY and CDR2 SVGAGI. There are 14 residues in the CDR3. V shed 6 bases, J shed 6 bases, and the junction held 7 bases outside the gene matches. The CDR3 sequence: CASRPRQGFQPQHF. The CDR3 coding sequence is TGTGCCAGCAGACCTCGACAGGGGTTTCAGCCCCAGCATTTT.

The chain is built from TRBV28 and TRBJ2-1, with 8 bases lining up with TRBD2. The CDR3 length is 17 residues. Germline CDR1 MDHEN, CDR2 SYDVKM. Trimming at V came to 0 bases and at J to 7 bases, leaving 11 bases not matched to a gene. In DNA form, the CDR3 reads TGTGCCAGCAGTTTATGGGGCGGCGGGAGGAGGATAAATGAGCAGTTCTTC. Protein: CASSLWGGGRRINEQFF.

The chain has TRBV6-5 and TRBJ2-7, with 7 nucleotides matching TRBD2. There are 14 residues in the CDR3. V was pared by 5 bases and J by 3 bases, with 7 bases of the junction left unmatched. Germline V gives CDR1 MNHEY, CDR2 SVGAGI. The CDR3 DNA sequence: TGTGCCAGCAGTACCGAAAGCGGGGACTACGAGCAGTACTTC. Its translation: CASSTESGDYEQYF.

The rearrangement joins TRBV5-4 to TRBJ2-6; TRBD1 might be the D (6 bases). From germline, CDR1 is SGHNT and CDR2 YYREEE (reference sequence). Trimming took 4 bases from V and 0 from J, leaving 20 bases between them. This CDR3 has 19 amino acids. Here the CDR3 DNA reads TGTGCCAGCAGCAGAACGGGACACGGACTTAACTCTGGGGCCAACGTCCTGACTTTC. As protein: CASSRTGHGLNSGANVLTF.

By proportion, this clone is large. The chain employs TRBV19 and TRBJ2-7, with 12 nucleotides matching TRBD2. V shed 3 bases and J 7 bases; nucleotides not matched to a gene: 13. Germline V gene data show CDR1 as LNHDA and CDR2 as SQIVND (reference sequence). The CDR3 has 17 residues. CDR3 nucleotides: TGTGCCAGTAGTATCCTAGCGGGAGGGTCAGGAGGAGATGAGCAGTACTTC. Protein: CASSILAGGSGGDEQYF.

The V gene is TRBV2, the J gene TRBJ2-1; TRBD2 agrees at 8 bases. The germline V gene has CDR1 SNHLY and CDR2 FYNNEI. This CDR3 has 13 residues. The V gene end was trimmed by 7 bases and the J gene end by 3 bases; junction bases not matched to a gene: 2. The CDR3 bases are TGTGCCAGCAAGGGACTAGACTACAATGAGCAGTTCTTC. As protein: CASKGLDYNEQFF.

The chain uses TRBV7-9 and TRBJ2-1; 9 nucleotides agree with TRBD2. The V gene's germline CDR1 is SEHNR and CDR2 FQNEAQ (reference sequence). There are 15 residues in the CDR3. After removal of 4 bases from V and 8 bases from J, the junction contained 9 bases not matched to a gene. The CDR3 nucleotides read TGTGCCAGCAGCTCCGGGACTAGCAGGGTCCATGAGCAGTTCTTC. Its translation: CASSSGTSRVHEQFF.

The gene calls are TRBV6-5 and TRBJ1-2, with 10 bases matching TRBD1. After removal of 7 bases from V and 3 bases from J, the junction contained 8 bases not matched to a gene. Looked up from germline, CDR1 is MNHEY and CDR2 is SVGAGI. The CDR3 runs 15 residues. CDR3 protein: CASTAPGTGDYGYTF. CDR3 coding DNA: TGTGCCAGCACCGCCCCCGGGACAGGGGACTATGGCTACACCTTC.

The J gene is TRBJ2-5, the V gene TRBV10-2; 8 nucleotides agree with TRBD1. V lost 6 bases, J lost 4 bases, and 1 base stayed unmatched. Germline assignment: CDR1 WSHSY and CDR2 SAAADI. This CDR3 comprises 12 residues. CDR3 sequence reads: CASSQGAETQYF. The CDR3 nucleotides read TGCGCCAGCAGCCAGGGGGCAGAGACCCAGTACTTC.